This TCR beta chain was identified in a study of regulatory T cells in long-lasting Graves disease. On the study more broadly: Persistent Graves' disease denoted over 5 years of antithyroid drugs plus positive TSH receptor antibodies. Whole-study findings and limits: Fewer public clonotypes were shared by new patients (roughly 970) than by persistent patients (around 2,900).

Through Arm-PCR of CDR3 regions and iRepertoire HTBI primers, TCR beta libraries were built. Via MiXCR, TCRdb re-called the multiplex PCR reads, giving one row per CDR3 protein. This table has 400,000 to 500,000 distinct CDR3 sequences, under 25% appearing once. Stated time point: persistent/refractory GD, antithyroid drugs over 5 years with positive TRAb. The TCR library used RNA extracted from PBMCs. Investigators report Graves' disease was diagnosed under American Thyroid Association guidelines. A peripheral blood sample, roughly 8.8 milliliters in volume, was drawn into EDTA tubes. To note about this clonotype: The antigen remains unidentified.

Germline CDR1 GTSNPN, CDR2 SVGIG (reference sequence). The CDR3 loop spans 13 amino acids. The ends were cut back, 3 bases at V and 1 base at J, with 9 bases in the middle. Material: peripheral blood mononuclear cells (PBMCs), obtained when the disease was refractory, from a patient treated with antithyroid drugs. This clonotype was sampled from a female donor with Graves disease. The gene calls are TRBV30 and TRBJ1-1; TRBD1 might be the D (5 bases). Here the CDR3 reads CAWRPQGNTEAFF. DNA of the CDR3: TGTGCCTGGAGACCGCAGGGGAACACTGAAGCTTTCTTT.